This TCR beta chain derives from a study of control samples from healthy donors and cancer patients. Measured with immunoSEQ multiplex PCR; TCRdb has only the in-frame clones, and not every one. Among about 180,000 clones listed, almost 90% were seen once. Deletions cut 6 bases from V and 0 bases from J, with 9 bases between. The CDR3 contains 14 residues. Germline lookup yields CDR1 SGHTA and CDR2 FQGNSA. This receptor was taken from a woman aged 50 to 65 in good health. V is TRBV7-2 and J is TRBJ2-4; no definite D call. Material for sequencing was blood. CDR3 nucleotides: TGTGCCAGCAGACAGACTCTAGCCAAAAACATTCAGTACTTC. This sequence encodes CASRQTLAKNIQYF.